The T cell receptor (beta chain) described here comes from a study of regulatory T cells in long-lasting Graves disease (dated by TCRdb to the early 2020s). For the wider study: Antithyroid drugs had been taken for less than 3 months by newly diagnosed Graves' disease patients. The study took place in China and was registered as a clinical trial. This study used TCR sequencing and RNA sequencing of peripheral blood to compare persistent Graves' disease patients against newly diagnosed Graves' disease patients. A total of some 35 samples underwent TCR sequencing, from roughly 13 patients with persistent Graves' disease and 20 patients with newly diagnosed Graves' disease.

With respect to this clonotype: Its antigen is still unknown. A much larger clone sits a single nucleotide away, making a read error possible. A read error is likely, as this CDR3 ends without the conserved phenylalanine or tryptophan.

To prepare the library, multiplex PCR was applied. Data came from an Illumina HiSeq 4000. CDR3 regions were amplified by Arm-PCR with iRepertoire HTBI primers to construct TCR beta libraries. Before sequencing, the PCR products underwent gel purification. Per the source publication's procedure: Across samples, fewer than 70 TRBV and 13 to 15 TRBJ segments were identified and used for gene usage analysis of CDR3 amino acid clonotypes. COPE and FqMerger were used to merge filtered high-quality paired reads into contigs. BLAST was used to align contigs to IMGT TRBV, TRBD and TRBJ reference genes, with CDR3 defined following IMGT. Any clonotype with a frequency above 0.1% was classified as a highly expanded clone. Shannon entropy served as the measure of repertoire diversity, while the Gini coefficient captured V-J evenness. Clonotypes shared by more than one individual were considered public. In TCRdb, the public reads were trimmed at Q25 with fastp and aligned with MiXCR, with productive beta chains retained. Rows matching on CDR3 protein sequence are summarized as one entry with the most common DNA and genes. These V and J calls derive from TCRdb rather than the authors' analysis. The sample data list under 400,000 distinct CDR3 sequences, and approximately 15% of these were observed just once. The top ten constitute 25% to 30% of the sample.

The time point label here, explained by the study, means: newly diagnosed GD, antithyroid drugs for less than 3 months. RNA was extracted from PBMCs in TRIzol for both TCR sequencing and RNA sequencing. Graves' disease was diagnosed according to American Thyroid Association guidelines. Patients for the study were recruited at an endocrinology department in Xi'an, China. From each patient, approximately 9 milliliters of peripheral blood was collected into an EDTA anticoagulant tube. Ficoll Paque Plus density gradient separation was used to isolate PBMCs, and no further T cell sorting was performed. RNA quality was checked with an Agilent 2100 Bioanalyzer and agarose gel, and concentration with a NanoDrop 2000. The germline V gene provides CDR1 SGHTA and CDR2 FQGNSA. V is reduced by 2 bases and J by 6 bases, leaving a spacing of 10 bases between them. The CDR3 is 14 residues long, ends included. Just the 42-base CDR3 DNA is kept, in frame starting at base 1.

General study outcomes and caveats: Because the primary lesion, thyroid tissue, could not be accessed, the study looked at peripheral blood alone. Lower TCR Shannon entropy and fewer highly expanded clones were observed in persistent Graves' disease patients than in newly diagnosed patients, which suggested clonal expansion. Sequencing and analysis were restricted to the TCR beta chain. Persistent disease showed preferential use of TRBV28, TRBJ1-2 and TRBJ2-5, whereas newly diagnosed disease favored TRBV20-1 and TRBJ2-1. The small sample size was acknowledged by the authors as a limitation that may reduce accuracy. Patients with persistent disease shared more public clonotypes (approximately 2,500) than newly diagnosed patients did (about 1,000).

In addition, the sample was reused for a study of T cells in Graves' hyperthyroidism and ophthalmopathy. The second study, in turn, reports: A patient counted as having stable Graves' hyperthyroidism if no progression to ophthalmopathy occurred over 18 months of follow-up. Hyperthyroidism patients were aged 18 to 65 years and newly diagnosed, with disease duration of less than 2 months. Patients with uncontrolled infections, other autoimmune diseases, pregnancy or lactation were excluded. Clinical symptoms, serum thyroxine and TRAb, thyroid ultrasound, and orbital computed tomography formed the basis for the diagnoses. A first-round RT-PCR of the TCR CDR3 used the HTBI primer set with the Qiagen OneStep RT-PCR kit. Most expanded thyroid clonotypes (frequency above 0.001) were also detected in blood, a finding suggesting that blood repertoires may reflect thyroid immune responses. In cross-validation, a model built on a 13 V-J signature told ophthalmopathy apart from stable hyperthyroidism with 85% to 90% sensitivity and roughly 82% specificity, and in testing the same model reached 80%/75%. During validation, the model predicted progression to ophthalmopathy a median of approximately six months ahead of onset, with 60% to 71% sensitivity and 72.22% specificity. To identify TCR V-J signatures that set the groups apart, the researchers used a discovery cohort of approximately 98 patients, made up of under 50 with Graves' ophthalmopathy and around 58 with stable Graves' hyperthyroidism. Prospective prediction of ophthalmopathy was tested in an independent validation cohort consisting of about 19 hyperthyroidism patients and over 15 patients who later progressed to ophthalmopathy. The roughly 91 discovery patients were randomly divided into training and test sets at a 7:3 ratio. The study also compared thyroid tissue and blood T-cell repertoires from over 5 Graves' hyperthyroidism patients. After sampling, hyperthyroidism patients received methimazole starting at 30 mg daily, and ophthalmopathy patients received high-dose intravenous methylprednisolone. Libraries were constructed in a second round of multiplex PCR, after which size selection and purification were carried out. Paired-end sequencing of the libraries was performed with 100 bp reads on an Illumina HiSeq2000. SOAPnuke was used to process the raw data, with reads discarded if the reads contained adapters or uncalled bases, had a mean Phred below 15, or lacked an exact constant-primer or identifier match. COPE v1.2.5 was used to merge the high-quality paired reads, and each unique nucleotide sequence was defined as a clonotype. Clonotypes were aligned to IMGT TRBV, TRBD and TRBJ reference segments using MiTCR v1.1. The analysis was restricted to V-J combinations with a frequency above 0.0001, which together covered just over 99% of the repertoires. The TCS score was defined as F50 (clonal expansion) divided by E x V (chaos), with BLOSUM62-based TCRdist calculated between CDR3 peptides within each V-J. Welch's t-statistics and random forest reduced 514 V-J features to some 14, which were used in a naive Bayes classifier (R e1071). No statistical method was used to set the sample size in advance, and investigators knew the group allocation. TCR Vbeta CDR3 sequencing of roughly 140 peripheral blood samples (approximately 44 ophthalmopathy, over 70 hyperthyroidism and approximately 17 progressor patients) is reported in the paper.

The rearrangement joined TRBV7-2 to TRBJ1-4; TRBD1 could be the D gene, as 5 bases match. Source: peripheral blood mononuclear cells (PBMCs), taken at new diagnosis, from a patient treated with antithyroid drugs. The receptor was derived from a man in his forties with Graves disease. Donor details come from another sample of the same person, matched by shared clones. Read as DNA, the sequence is TGTGCCAGCAGCTTACGGCAGGGTGATGAAAAACTGTTTTCT. Its protein is CASSLRQGDEKLFS.